The TCR beta chain under discussion was sequenced for a study of blood T cell repertoires in COVID-19. Turning to the study itself: Donors in the United States, Italy and Spain gave samples during acute or convalescent COVID-19. Sources were T cells, B-cell-depleted T cells, or PBMCs; the material itself was cDNA or gDNA.

As processed by the authors: The assay estimated nucleated cells by amplifying reference gene primers. Profiling relied on immunoSEQ multiplex PCR, and the TCRdb table lists in-frame clones only, not all of them. Clone size and the V and J calls come from that table; the DNA yielded D and trimming. Of tens of thousands of clones listed, around 92% were seen once; the top ten hold roughly 14%. In its sample, this clone was seen once. Sequenced material: peripheral blood. This receptor was identified in a human donor with active COVID-19. The donor label of this sample is uncertain.

Written as DNA, the CDR3 is TGCAGTGCTAGTTCGGACAGGACAAACAATGAGCAGTTCTTC. Translated: CSASSDRTNNEQFF. The chain couples TRBV20-1 to TRBJ2-1; TRBD1 aligns across 7 bases. V lost 3 bases, J lost 5 bases, and 7 bases stayed unmatched. The CDR3 has 14 residues. Germline CDR1 and CDR2: DFQATT and SNEGSKA (reference sequence).